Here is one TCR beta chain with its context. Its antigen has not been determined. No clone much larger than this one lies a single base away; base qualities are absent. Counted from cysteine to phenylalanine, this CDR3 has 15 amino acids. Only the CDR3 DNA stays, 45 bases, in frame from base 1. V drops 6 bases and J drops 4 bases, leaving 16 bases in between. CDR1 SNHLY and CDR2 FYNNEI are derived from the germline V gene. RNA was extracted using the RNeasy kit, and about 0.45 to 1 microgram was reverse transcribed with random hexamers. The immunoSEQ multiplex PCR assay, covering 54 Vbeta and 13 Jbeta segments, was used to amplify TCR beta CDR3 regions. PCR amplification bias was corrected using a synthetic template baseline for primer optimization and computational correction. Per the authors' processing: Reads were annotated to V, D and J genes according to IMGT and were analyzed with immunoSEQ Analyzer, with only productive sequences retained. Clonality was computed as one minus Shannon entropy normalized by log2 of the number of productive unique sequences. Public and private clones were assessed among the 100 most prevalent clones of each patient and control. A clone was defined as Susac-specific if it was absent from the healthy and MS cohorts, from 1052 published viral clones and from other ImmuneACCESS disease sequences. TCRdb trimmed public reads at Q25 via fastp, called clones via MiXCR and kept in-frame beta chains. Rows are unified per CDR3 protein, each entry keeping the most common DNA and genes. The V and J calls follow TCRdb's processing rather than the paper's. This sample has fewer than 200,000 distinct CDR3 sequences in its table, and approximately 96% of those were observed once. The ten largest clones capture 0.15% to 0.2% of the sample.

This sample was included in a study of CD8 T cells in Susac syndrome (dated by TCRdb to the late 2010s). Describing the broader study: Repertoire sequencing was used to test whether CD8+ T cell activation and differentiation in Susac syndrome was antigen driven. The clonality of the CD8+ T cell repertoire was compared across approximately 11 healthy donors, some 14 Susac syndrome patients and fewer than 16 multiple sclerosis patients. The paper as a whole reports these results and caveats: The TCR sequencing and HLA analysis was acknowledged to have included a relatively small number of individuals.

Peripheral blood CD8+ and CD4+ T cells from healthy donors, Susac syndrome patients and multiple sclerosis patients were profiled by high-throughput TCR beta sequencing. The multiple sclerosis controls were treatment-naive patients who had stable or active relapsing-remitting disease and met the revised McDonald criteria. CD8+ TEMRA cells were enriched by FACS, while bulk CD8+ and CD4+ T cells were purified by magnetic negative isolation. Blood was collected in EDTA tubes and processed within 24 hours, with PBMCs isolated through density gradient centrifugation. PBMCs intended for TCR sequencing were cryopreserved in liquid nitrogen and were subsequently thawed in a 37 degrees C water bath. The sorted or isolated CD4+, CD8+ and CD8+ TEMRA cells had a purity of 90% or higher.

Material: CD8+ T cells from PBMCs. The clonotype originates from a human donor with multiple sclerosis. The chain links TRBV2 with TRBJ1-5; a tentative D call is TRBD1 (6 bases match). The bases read TGTGCCAGCAGCGGGACATCTGCGGGGAATCAGCCCCAGCATTTT. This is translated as CASSGTSAGNQPQHF.